This record looks at one T cell receptor beta chain sequence and its context. Germline CDR1 is SGHVS and CDR2 is FQNEAQ. Trimming removed 4 bases from V and 0 bases from J; junction bases left unmatched: 19. The CDR3 sequence is 22 residues long. TCRdb's copy holds only in-frame clones and misses some; the assay was immunoSEQ multiplex PCR. This table holds some 350,000 clones, around nine tenths found once. This entry comes from a study of blood T cell repertoires in COVID-19. Background on the study: Acute and convalescent COVID-19 samples came from the United States, Italy and Spain. Nucleic acid was either cDNA or gDNA, and it came from T cells, B-cell-depleted T cells, or PBMCs.

The receptor comes from a human donor in a cohort sampled during active COVID-19. Material: peripheral blood. The V call is TRBV7-8, the J call TRBJ1-5; 12 bases are shared with TRBD1. The CDR3 loop is CASSWHPGTGGEGDYSNQPQHF. CDR3 DNA sequence: TGTGCCAGCAGCTGGCATCCCGGGACAGGGGGCGAGGGGGATTATAGCAATCAGCCCCAGCATTTT.